These 8 T cell receptor beta chains share one sample of origin, sequenced in a study of Graves' ophthalmopathy and Graves' hyperthyroidism. RNA served as the template for amplifying TCR beta CDR3 regions. The first round was an RT-PCR with HTBI primers, and the second round was a multiplex PCR. TCRdb used MiXCR to reprocess the multiplex PCR reads, holding one entry per CDR3 protein. The sample records about 620,000 distinct CDR3 sequences, about a fifth being singletons. The sample taken for sequencing was peripheral blood. Every receptor here comes from a young woman with stable Graves' hyperthyroidism. Some clones in this sample may be carry-over from other donors' samples.

Of note for this clonotype: This may be a read error: a much more frequent sequence differs by one nucleotide. The V and J genes are TRBV15 and TRBJ1-1; 11 nucleotides agree with TRBD1. CDR1 is LNHNV, CDR2 YYDKDF, per germline (reference sequence). The CDR3 sequence is 14 residues long. CDR3 sequence reads: CATGRDRGDTEAVF. CDR3 in DNA: TGTGCCACCGGCAGGGACAGGGGGGACACTGAAGCTGTCTTT. Using reference TRBV15 and TRBJ1-1 for the parts outside the CDR3, the full variable domain is DAMVIQNPRYQVTQFGKPVTLSCSQTLNHNVMYWYQQKSSQAPKLLFHYYDKDFNNEADTPDNFQSRRPNTSFCFLDIRSPGLGDTAMYLCATGRDRGDTEAVFGQGTRLTVV.

This chain joins TRBV19 and TRBJ1-1, with 8 nucleotides matching TRBD1. CDR1 LNHDA and CDR2 SQIVND come from the germline V gene (reference sequence). The V and J ends lost 7 bases and 8 bases, in that order; junction bases with no gene match: 12. The CDR3 runs 14 residues. The CDR3 DNA reads TGTGCCAGTACCTCGGACAGGGAATTATCCGAAGCTTTCTTT. It yields the protein CASTSDRELSEAFF.

The V and J genes are TRBV19 and TRBJ1-5; D not resolved. This CDR3 has 12 residues. Germline V gene lookup returns CDR1 LNHDA and CDR2 SQIVND (reference sequence). Trimming left V 6 bases short and J 8 bases short, with 11 bases between. The CDR3 here is CASRLETEPQHF. The CDR3 nucleotides read TGTGCCAGTAGGCTAGAAACGGAGCCCCAGCATTTT.

This clonotype was picked up many times. The chain carries TRBV28 and TRBJ2-7, with D perhaps TRBD1 (6 bases). Deletions cut 3 bases from V and 7 bases from J, with 19 bases between. Per germline, CDR1 MDHEN and CDR2 SYDVKM. The CDR3 extends over 15 amino acids. CDR3 coding DNA: TGTGCCAGCAGTTTCAATCTATTACGGACAGTAGAGCAGTACTTC. Translating gives CASSFNLLRTVEQYF.

In its sample, this clonotype was seen many times. This chain joins TRBV2 and TRBJ1-2; TRBD1 might be the D (5 bases). The CDR3 covers 14 residues. From germline, CDR1 is SNHLY and CDR2 FYNNEI. Deletions cut 7 bases from V and 0 bases from J, with 12 bases between. The CDR3 nucleotides read TGTGCCAGCAACGTGGAGGGGTCTAACTATGGCTACACCTTC. Amino acids: CASNVEGSNYGYTF.

In this sample, this clonotype turned up many times. The J gene is TRBJ2-3, the V gene TRBV24-1; no reliable D call. This CDR3 is 12 amino acids long. Trimming stripped 4 bases from V and 2 bases from J, with 3 bases between. Germline CDR1 reads KGHDR; CDR2 reads SFDVKD. The CDR3 coding sequence is TGTGCCACCAGTGACATCACAGATACGCAGTATTTT. This translates into CATSDITDTQYF.

This clonotype was seen ten or more times. This chain connects TRBV25-1 to TRBJ1-2; possibly TRBD1 for D (5 bases). V was cut by 2 bases and J by 5 bases, with 15 bases left in between. Per germline, CDR1 MGHDK and CDR2 SYGVNS. The CDR3 sequence is 15 residues long. Written as DNA, the CDR3 is TGTGCCAGCAGTGAAATGGGGGGTATTTTTTATGGCTACACCTTC. This sequence encodes CASSEMGGIFYGYTF.

The chain carries TRBV20-1 and TRBJ1-1, with TRBD1 as a possible D gene (6 bases). CDR3 length: 10 residues. Germline V lookup: CDR1 DFQATT, CDR2 SNEGSKA (reference sequence). The CDR3 reads CRGAADEAFF. CDR3 sequence (DNA): TGCAGGGGGGCGGCGGATGAAGCTTTCTTT.